This TCR beta chain originates from a study of high-grade serous ovarian cancer treatment subgroups. Study-level information: On average, approximately 14,000 reads and thousands of unique TCR beta rearrangements were obtained per sample. Whole-study results and caveats: Without spatial data, bulk sequencing limits insight into HGSC tumor diversity. Repertoire similarity ranged roughly 0.11 to 0.85 between tumors of one patient.

The V and J ends lost 4 bases and 7 bases, in that order; junction bases with no gene match: 8. The CDR3 consists of 16 residues. Germline loops: CDR1 MNHNS, CDR2 SASEGT. Tumor samples were taken before definitive surgery or chemotherapy. The method was immunoSEQ multiplex PCR; TCRdb's version includes in-frame clones alone and lacks a portion of them. The sample includes around 7,000 clones, almost 80% of them seen just once. Points on this clone: Its specificity is not known.

The rearrangement uses TRBV6-1 and TRBJ1-6, with TRBD1 matching over 9 bases. This sequence originates from a human donor with high-grade serous ovarian cancer. Source material: tumor tissue. DNA of the CDR3: TGTGCCAGCAGTGTCAAAGAGGGGACAGGGAATTCACCCCTCCACTTT. Translated: CASSVKEGTGNSPLHF.